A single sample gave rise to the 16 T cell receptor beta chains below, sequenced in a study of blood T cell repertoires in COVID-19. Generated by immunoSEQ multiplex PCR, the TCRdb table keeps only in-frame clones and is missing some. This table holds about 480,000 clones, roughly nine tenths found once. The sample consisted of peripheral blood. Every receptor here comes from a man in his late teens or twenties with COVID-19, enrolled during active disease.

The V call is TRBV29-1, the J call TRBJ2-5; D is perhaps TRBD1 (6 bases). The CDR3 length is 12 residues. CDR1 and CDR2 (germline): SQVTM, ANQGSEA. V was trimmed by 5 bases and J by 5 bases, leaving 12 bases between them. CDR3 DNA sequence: TGCAGCGTTCAACTGGGGGCGGAGACCCAGTACTTC. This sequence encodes CSVQLGAETQYF.

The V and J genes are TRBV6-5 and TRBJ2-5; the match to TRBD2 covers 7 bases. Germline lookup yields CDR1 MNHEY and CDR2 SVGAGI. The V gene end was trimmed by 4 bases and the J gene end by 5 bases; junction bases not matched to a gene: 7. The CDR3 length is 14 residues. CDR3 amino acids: CASSSAGRGETQYF. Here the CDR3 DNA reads TGTGCCAGCAGTTCCGCCGGGCGGGGGGAGACCCAGTACTTC.

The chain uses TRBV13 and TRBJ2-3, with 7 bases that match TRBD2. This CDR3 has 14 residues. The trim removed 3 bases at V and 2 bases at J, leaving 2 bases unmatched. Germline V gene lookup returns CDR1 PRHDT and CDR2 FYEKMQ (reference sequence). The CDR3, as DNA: TGTGCCAGCAGCTTTGGGACTACCACAGATACGCAGTATTTT. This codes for CASSFGTTTDTQYF.

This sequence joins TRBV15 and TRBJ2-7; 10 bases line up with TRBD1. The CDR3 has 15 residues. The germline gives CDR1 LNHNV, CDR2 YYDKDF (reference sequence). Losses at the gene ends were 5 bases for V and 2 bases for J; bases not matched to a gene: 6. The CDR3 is CATSSETGGPYEQYF. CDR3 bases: TGTGCCACCAGCTCAGAGACAGGGGGCCCCTACGAGCAGTACTTC.

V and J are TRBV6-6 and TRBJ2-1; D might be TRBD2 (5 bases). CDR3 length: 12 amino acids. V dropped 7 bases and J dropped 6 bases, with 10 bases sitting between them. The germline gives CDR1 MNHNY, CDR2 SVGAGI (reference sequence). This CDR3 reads CASTGVRNEQFF. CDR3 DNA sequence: TGTGCCAGCACCGGGGTCCGCAATGAGCAGTTCTTC.

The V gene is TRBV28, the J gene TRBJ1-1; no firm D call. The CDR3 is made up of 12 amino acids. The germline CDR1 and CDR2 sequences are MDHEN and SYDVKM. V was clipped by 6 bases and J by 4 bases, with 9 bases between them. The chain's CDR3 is CASRTPGTEAFF. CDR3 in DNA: TGTGCCAGCAGAACCCCAGGCACTGAAGCTTTCTTT.

CDR3 sequence reads: CASTTAGVVSPLHF. CDR3 DNA sequence: TGTGCCAGTACTACCGCAGGGGTAGTCTCACCCCTCCACTTT. The V call is TRBV19, the J call TRBJ1-6; TRBD1 is a possible D gene (6 bases). V lost 7 bases to trimming and J lost 10 bases, with 17 bases between them. CDR3 length equals 14 residues. Germline lookup yields CDR1 LNHDA and CDR2 SQIVND (reference sequence).

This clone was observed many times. This chain's CDR3 is CAGGGTLSGNTIYF. The DNA for the CDR3 is TGTGCCGGTGGGGGGACCCTCTCTGGAAACACCATATATTTT. V is TRBV27 and J is TRBJ1-3; tentative D call: TRBD1 (5 bases). Germline CDR1 MNHEY, CDR2 SMNVEV (reference sequence). V lost 11 bases and J 0 bases, leaving 14 bases between the germline ends. CDR3 length equals 14 residues.

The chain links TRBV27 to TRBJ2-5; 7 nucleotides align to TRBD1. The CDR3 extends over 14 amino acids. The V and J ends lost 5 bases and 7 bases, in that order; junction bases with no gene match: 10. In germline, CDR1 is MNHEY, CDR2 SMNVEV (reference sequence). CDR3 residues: CASSPYGQVGTQYF. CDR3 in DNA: TGTGCCAGCAGTCCATACGGACAGGTCGGGACCCAGTACTTC.

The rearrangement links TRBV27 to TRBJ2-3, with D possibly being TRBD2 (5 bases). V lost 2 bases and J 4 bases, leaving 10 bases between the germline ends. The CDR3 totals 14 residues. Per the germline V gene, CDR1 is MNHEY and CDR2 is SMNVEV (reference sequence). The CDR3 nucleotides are TGTGCCAGCAGTTTAGAGGGATGGGCAGATACGCAGTATTTT. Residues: CASSLEGWADTQYF.

The CDR3, as DNA: TGCGCCAGCAGCCAAGTAGGGGGCTTAGATACGCAGTATTTT. It translates to CASSQVGGLDTQYF. This sequence joins TRBV4-1 and TRBJ2-3; 7 bases are shared with TRBD1. CDR3 length equals 14 residues. V gave up 1 base and J gave up 5 bases; unmatched junction bases: 3. Germline V gene sequence: CDR1 MGHRA, CDR2 YSYEKL.

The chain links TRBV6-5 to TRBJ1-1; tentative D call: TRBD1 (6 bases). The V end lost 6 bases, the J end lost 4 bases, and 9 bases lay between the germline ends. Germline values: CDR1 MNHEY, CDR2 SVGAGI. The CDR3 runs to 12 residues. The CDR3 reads CASSRQVTEAFF. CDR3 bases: TGTGCCAGCAGCCGACAGGTCACTGAAGCTTTCTTT.

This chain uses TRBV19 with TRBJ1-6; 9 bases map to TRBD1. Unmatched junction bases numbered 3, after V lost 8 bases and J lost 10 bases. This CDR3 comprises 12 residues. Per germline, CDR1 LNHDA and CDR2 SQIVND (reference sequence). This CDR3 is CASGQGRSPLHF. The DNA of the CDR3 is TGTGCCAGTGGACAGGGGCGCTCACCCCTCCACTTT.

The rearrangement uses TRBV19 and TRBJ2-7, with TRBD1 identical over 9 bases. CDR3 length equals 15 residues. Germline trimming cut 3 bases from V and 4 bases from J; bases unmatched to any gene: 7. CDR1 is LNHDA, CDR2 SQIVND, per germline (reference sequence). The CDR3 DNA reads TGTGCCAGTAGTATTTCCGGGACAGGGTTTTACGAGCAGTACTTC. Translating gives CASSISGTGFYEQYF.

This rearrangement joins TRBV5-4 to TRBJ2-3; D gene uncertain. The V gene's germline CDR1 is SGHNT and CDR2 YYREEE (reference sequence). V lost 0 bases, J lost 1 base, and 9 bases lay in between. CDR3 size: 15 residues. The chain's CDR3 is CASSLETARTDTQYF. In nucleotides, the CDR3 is TGTGCCAGCAGCTTGGAGACTGCCCGCACAGATACGCAGTATTTT.

The DNA of the CDR3 is TGTGCCATCCGGACAGGGAGGAAAAATTCACCCCTCCACTTT. This translates into CAIRTGRKNSPLHF. The chain recombines TRBV6-5 with TRBJ1-6; 8 bases fit TRBD1. This CDR3 is built from 14 residues. V lost 10 bases to trimming and J lost 7 bases; unmatched junction nucleotides: 9. CDR1 MNHEY and CDR2 SVGAGI come from the germline V gene.